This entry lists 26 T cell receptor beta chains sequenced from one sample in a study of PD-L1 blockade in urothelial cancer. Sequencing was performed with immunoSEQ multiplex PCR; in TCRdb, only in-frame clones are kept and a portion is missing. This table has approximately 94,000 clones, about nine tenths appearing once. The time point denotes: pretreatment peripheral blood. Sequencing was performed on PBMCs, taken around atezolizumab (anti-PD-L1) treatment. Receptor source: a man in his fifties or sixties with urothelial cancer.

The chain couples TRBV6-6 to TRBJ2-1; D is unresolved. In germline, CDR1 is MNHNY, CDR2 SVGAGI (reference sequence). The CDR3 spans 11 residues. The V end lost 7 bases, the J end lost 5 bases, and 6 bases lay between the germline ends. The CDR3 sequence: CASIRHNEQFF. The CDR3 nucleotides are TGTGCCAGCATCAGGCACAATGAGCAGTTCTTC.

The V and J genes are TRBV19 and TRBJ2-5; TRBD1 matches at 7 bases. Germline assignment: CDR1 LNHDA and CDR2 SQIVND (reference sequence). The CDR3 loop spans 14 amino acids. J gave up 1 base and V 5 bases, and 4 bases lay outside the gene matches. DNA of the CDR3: TGTGCCAGTAGTCGGAGACAGGGCCAAGAGACCCAGTACTTC. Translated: CASSRRQGQETQYF.

In DNA form, the CDR3 reads TGTGCCAGCAGCCCGATGTCAGGAGGGTTGAACGTCCTGACTTTC. Encoded protein: CASSPMSGGLNVLTF. The chain couples TRBV6-4 to TRBJ2-6; tentatively, D is TRBD2 (6 bases). V gave up 6 bases and J gave up 10 bases, with 19 bases separating them. Germline CDR1 reads MRHNA; CDR2 reads SNTAGT. The length of the CDR3 is 15 residues.

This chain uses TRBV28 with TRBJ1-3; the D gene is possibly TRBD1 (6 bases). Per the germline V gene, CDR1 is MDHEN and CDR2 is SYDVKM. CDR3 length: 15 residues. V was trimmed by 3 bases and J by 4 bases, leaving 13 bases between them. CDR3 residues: CASSFVGALGNTIYF. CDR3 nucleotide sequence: TGTGCCAGCAGTTTCGTGGGGGCGCTGGGAAACACCATATATTTT.

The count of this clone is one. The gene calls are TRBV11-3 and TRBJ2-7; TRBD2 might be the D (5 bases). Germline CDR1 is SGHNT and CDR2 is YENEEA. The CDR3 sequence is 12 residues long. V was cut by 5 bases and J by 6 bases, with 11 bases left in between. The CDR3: CASSPRGAEQYF. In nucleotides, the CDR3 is TGTGCCAGCAGCCCACGGGGAGCCGAGCAGTACTTC.

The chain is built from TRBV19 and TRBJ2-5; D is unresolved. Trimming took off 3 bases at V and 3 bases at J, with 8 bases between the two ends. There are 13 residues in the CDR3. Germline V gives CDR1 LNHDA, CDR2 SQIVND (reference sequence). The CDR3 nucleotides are TGTGCCAGTAGTATGAAATCGGAAGAGACCCAGTACTTC. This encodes CASSMKSEETQYF.

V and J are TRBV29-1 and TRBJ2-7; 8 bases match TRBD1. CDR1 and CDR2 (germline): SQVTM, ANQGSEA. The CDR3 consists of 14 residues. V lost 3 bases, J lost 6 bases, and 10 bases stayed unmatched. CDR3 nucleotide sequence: TGCAGCGTTGACCAAGGACAGGGAGGAGGCGAGCAGTACTTC. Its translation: CSVDQGQGGGEQYF.

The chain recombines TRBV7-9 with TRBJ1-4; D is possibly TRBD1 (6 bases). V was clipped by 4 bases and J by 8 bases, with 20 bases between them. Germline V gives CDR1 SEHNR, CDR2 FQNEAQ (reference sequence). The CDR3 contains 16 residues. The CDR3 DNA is TGTGCCAGCAGCTCCGGAACAGGGCCTCTGGGGGAAAAACTGTTTTTT. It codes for CASSSGTGPLGEKLFF.

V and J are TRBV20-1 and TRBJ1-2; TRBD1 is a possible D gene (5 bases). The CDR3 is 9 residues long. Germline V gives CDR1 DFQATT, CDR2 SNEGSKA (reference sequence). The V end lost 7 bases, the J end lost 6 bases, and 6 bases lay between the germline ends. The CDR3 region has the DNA TGCAGTGAGGGGAATGGCTACACCTTC. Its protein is CSEGNGYTF.

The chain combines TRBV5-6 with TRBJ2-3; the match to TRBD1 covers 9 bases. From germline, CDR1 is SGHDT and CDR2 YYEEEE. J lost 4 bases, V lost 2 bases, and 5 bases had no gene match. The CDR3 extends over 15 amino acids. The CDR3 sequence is CASSFGTGLSDTQYF. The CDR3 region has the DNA TGTGCCAGCAGCTTTGGGACAGGGTTGTCAGATACGCAGTATTTT.

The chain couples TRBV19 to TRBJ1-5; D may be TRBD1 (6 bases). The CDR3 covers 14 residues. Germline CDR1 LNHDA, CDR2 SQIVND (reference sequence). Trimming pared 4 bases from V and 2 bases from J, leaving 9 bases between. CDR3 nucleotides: TGTGCCAGTAGTACCGACAGGCGCAATCAGCCCCAGCATTTT. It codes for CASSTDRRNQPQHF.

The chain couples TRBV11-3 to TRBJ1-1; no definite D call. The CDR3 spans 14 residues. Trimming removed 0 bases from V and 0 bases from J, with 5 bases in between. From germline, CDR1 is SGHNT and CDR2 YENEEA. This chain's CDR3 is CASSLDGVNTEAFF. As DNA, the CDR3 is TGTGCCAGCAGCTTAGATGGAGTGAACACTGAAGCTTTCTTT.

CDR3 in amino acids: CASSYGGGPTYEQYF. In nucleotides, the CDR3 is TGTGCCAGCAGTTACGGCGGGGGCCCTACCTACGAGCAGTACTTC. The chain has TRBV6-5 and TRBJ2-7; D is perhaps TRBD2 (7 bases). This CDR3 spans 15 amino acids. CDR1 and CDR2 (germline): MNHEY, SVGAGI. Trimming removed 2 bases at V and 2 bases at J, with 13 bases between.

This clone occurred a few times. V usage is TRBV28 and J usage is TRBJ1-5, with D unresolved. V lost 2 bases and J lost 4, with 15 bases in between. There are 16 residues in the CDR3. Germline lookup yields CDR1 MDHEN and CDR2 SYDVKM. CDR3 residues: CASSLSYSERNQPQHF. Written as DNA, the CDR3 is TGTGCCAGCAGTTTAAGCTATTCCGAACGAAATCAGCCCCAGCATTTT.

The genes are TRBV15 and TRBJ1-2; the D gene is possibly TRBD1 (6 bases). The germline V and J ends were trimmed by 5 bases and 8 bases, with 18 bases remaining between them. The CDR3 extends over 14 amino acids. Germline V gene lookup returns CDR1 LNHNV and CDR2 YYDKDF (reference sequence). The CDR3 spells CATSAPQGFGGYTF. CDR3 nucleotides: TGTGCCACCAGCGCACCACAGGGTTTCGGCGGCTACACCTTC.

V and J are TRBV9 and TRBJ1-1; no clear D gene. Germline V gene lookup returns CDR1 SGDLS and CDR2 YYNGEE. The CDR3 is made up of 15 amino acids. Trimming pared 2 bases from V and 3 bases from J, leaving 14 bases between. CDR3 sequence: CASSVSASRDTEAFF. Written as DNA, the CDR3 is TGTGCCAGCAGCGTGTCGGCGTCTCGGGACACTGAAGCTTTCTTT.

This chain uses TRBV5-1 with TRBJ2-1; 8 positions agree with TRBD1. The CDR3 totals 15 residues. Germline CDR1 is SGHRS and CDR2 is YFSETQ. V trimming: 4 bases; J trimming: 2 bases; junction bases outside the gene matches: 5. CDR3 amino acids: CASSKRDRTYNEQFF. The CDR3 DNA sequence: TGCGCCAGCAGCAAACGGGACAGGACCTACAATGAGCAGTTCTTC.

The CDR3 coding sequence is TGTGCCAGCAGCGTAGCTCCAGATACGCAGTATTTT. Protein product: CASSVAPDTQYF. The J gene is TRBJ2-3, the V gene TRBV9; D is uncertain. This CDR3 contains 12 residues. Trimming removed 0 bases at V and 4 bases at J, with 3 bases between. Germline assignment: CDR1 SGDLS and CDR2 YYNGEE.

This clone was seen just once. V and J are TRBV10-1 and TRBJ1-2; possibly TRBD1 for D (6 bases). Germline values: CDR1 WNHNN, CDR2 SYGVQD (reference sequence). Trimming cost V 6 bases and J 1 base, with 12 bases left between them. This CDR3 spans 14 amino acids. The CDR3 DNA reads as TGCGCCAGCAGCGGAACAGGGATTAACTATGGCTACACCTTC. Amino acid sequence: CASSGTGINYGYTF.

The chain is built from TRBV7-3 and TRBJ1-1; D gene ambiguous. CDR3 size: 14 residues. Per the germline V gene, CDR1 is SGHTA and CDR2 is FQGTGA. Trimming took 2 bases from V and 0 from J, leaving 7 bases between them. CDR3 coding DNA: TGTGCCAGCAGCTTAGACACTGTGAACACTGAAGCTTTCTTT. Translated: CASSLDTVNTEAFF.

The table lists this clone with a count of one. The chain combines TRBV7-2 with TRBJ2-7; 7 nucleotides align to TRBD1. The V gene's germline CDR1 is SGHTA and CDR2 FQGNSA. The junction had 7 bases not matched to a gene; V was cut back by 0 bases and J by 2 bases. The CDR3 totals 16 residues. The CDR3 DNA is TGTGCCAGCAGCTTAGCCCCCGGGACAGTCGCCTACGAGCAGTACTTC. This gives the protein CASSLAPGTVAYEQYF. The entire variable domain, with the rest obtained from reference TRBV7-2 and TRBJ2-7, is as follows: GAGVSQSPSNKVTEKGKDVELRCDPISGHTALYWYRQSLGQGLEFLIYFQGNSAPDKSGLPSDRFSAERTGGSVSTLTIQRTQQEDSAVYLCASSLAPGTVAYEQYFGPGTRLTVT.

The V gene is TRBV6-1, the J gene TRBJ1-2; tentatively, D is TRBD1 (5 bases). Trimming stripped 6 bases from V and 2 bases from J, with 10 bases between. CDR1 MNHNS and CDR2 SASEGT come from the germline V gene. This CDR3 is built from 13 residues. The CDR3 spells CASRMGLNYGYTF. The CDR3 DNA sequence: TGTGCCAGCAGAATGGGACTGAACTATGGCTACACCTTC.

In DNA, the CDR3 is TGTGCCAGCGGGAAGGCAGGGGAGAACTACGAGCAGTACTTC. Residues: CASGKAGENYEQYF. The J gene is TRBJ2-7, the V gene TRBV28, with a possible D match to TRBD1 (6 bases). There are 14 residues in the CDR3. Germline lookup yields CDR1 MDHEN and CDR2 SYDVKM. V lost 8 bases and J lost 3, with 17 bases in between.

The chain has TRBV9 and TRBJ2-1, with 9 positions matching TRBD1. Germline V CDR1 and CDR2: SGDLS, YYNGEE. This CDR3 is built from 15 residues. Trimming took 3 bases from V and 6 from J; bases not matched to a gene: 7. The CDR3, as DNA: TGTGCCAGCAGCGGAATCAGGGGACAGGGCAATGAGCAGTTCTTC. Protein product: CASSGIRGQGNEQFF.

The CDR3 DNA follows: TGTGCCAGCAGCTTGGTCATAGGGGTGAATACAAATGGCTACACCTTC. Its protein product is CASSLVIGVNTNGYTF. The rearrangement joins TRBV5-5 to TRBJ1-2, with D possibly matching TRBD1 (5 bases). Germline V gene lookup returns CDR1 SGHKS and CDR2 YYEKEE (reference sequence). V was shortened by 0 bases and J by 6 bases, with 18 bases between the two germline ends. This CDR3 spans 16 amino acids.

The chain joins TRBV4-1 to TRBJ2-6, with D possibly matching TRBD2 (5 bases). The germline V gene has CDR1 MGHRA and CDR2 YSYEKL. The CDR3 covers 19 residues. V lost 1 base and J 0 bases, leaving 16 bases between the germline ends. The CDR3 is CASSQAFDGGASGANVLTF. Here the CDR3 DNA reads TGCGCCAGCAGCCAAGCATTCGACGGAGGAGCCTCTGGGGCCAACGTCCTGACTTTC.